The source of this T cell receptor beta chain is a study of blood T cell repertoires in COVID-19. Study in general: Researchers got acute and convalescent COVID-19 samples from the United States, Italy and Spain. T cells, B-cell-depleted T cells, or PBMCs supplied cDNA or gDNA.

Per the authors' pipeline: Reference gene primer amplification yielded estimated nucleated cell counts. The protocol was immunoSEQ multiplex PCR, while the TCRdb copy is restricted to in-frame clones and leaves out a portion. D and trimming were read from the DNA, whereas the V and J calls and clone size are those reported in that table. The repertoire holds 35,000 to 55,000 clones, with around 89% as singletons. The V end was cut by 0 bases, the J end by 0 bases, with 7 bases between. The CDR3 spans 15 residues. Germline V gene lookup returns CDR1 KGHSH and CDR2 LQKENI. The chain is built from TRBV18 and TRBJ2-3; D is ambiguous. The material sequenced was peripheral blood. This receptor was identified in a man between 65 and 80 years old with active COVID-19. This CDR3 reads CASSPPDSSTDTQYF. The CDR3 DNA follows: TGTGCCAGCTCACCACCTGACTCTAGCACAGATACGCAGTATTTT. The entire variable domain, with the rest obtained from reference TRBV18 and TRBJ2-3, is as follows: NAGVMQNPRHLVRRRGQEARLRCSPMKGHSHVYWYRQLPEEGLKFMVYLQKENIIDESGMPKERFSAEFPKEGPSILRIQQVVRGDSAAYFCASSPPDSSTDTQYFGPGTRLTVL.